What follows are 21 T cell receptor beta chains derived from one specimen sequenced in a study of CD8+ T cells in alopecia areata. The treatment was: oral pan-JAK inhibitor, 5-10 mg twice daily. RNA was isolated and reverse transcribed to cDNA, the sequencing template. Clones were sequenced by immunoSEQ multiplex PCR, and TCRdb holds only the in-frame ones, with some missing. Of about 110,000 clones listed, around 50% are singletons. The starting material was CD8+ T cells sorted from blood, obtained at week 24, from a patient treated with tofacitinib. These receptor sequences come from a human donor with alopecia areata.

The rearrangement uses TRBV11-2 and TRBJ2-1, with a tentative D call TRBD2 (6 bases). CDR1 and CDR2 from the germline V gene are SGHAT and FQNNGV. This CDR3 has 18 amino acids. V was pared by 3 bases and J by 0 bases, with 18 bases between. CDR3 in DNA: TGTGCCAGCAGCTTGGGGGACTCCCGACCCAGCTCCTACAATGAGCAGTTCTTC. Its protein product is CASSLGDSRPSSYNEQFF.

The chain employs TRBV27 and TRBJ2-7; the match to TRBD2 covers 7 bases. The junction had 1 base not matched to a gene; V was cut back by 6 bases and J by 5 bases. Germline CDR1 and CDR2: MNHEY and SMNVEV (reference sequence). The CDR3 length is 11 residues. The CDR3: CASSRGDEQYF. The CDR3 DNA reads as TGTGCCAGCAGCCGGGGGGACGAGCAGTACTTC.

The rearrangement links TRBV4-2 to TRBJ2-7; D gene unclear. The CDR3 spans 10 residues. Germline CDR1 and CDR2: LGHNA and YNFKEQ. Between the trimmed V and J ends, which lost 3 bases and 5 bases, there was a span of 2 bases. CDR3 in DNA: TGTGCCAGCAGCCACCACGAGCAGTACTTC. This sequence encodes CASSHHEQYF.

This chain uses TRBV5-6 with TRBJ2-3, with D uncertain. This CDR3 comprises 17 residues. Germline lookup yields CDR1 SGHDT and CDR2 YYEEEE. V was pared by 0 bases and J by 2 bases, with 16 bases between. The CDR3 coding sequence is TGTGCCAGCAGCTTGGCCGGCAGGCGGATTAACACAGATACGCAGTATTTT. As protein: CASSLAGRRINTDTQYF.

This clone is a singleton in its sample. The chain combines TRBV11-2 with TRBJ2-7; D is perhaps TRBD1 or TRBD2 (5 bases each). V was cut by 2 bases and J by 0 bases, with 8 bases left in between. CDR1 is SGHAT, CDR2 FQNNGV, per germline. CDR3 size: 14 residues. CDR3 sequence reads: CASSLPGHSYEQYF. The CDR3 DNA reads TGTGCCAGCAGCTTACCGGGGCACTCCTACGAGCAGTACTTC.

The genes are TRBV7-6 and TRBJ2-2; D perhaps matches TRBD2 (6 bases). Germline CDR1 reads SGHVS; CDR2 reads FNYEAQ. The CDR3 has 13 amino acids. The ends were cut back, 1 base at V and 7 bases at J, with 7 bases in the middle. The DNA for the CDR3 is TGTGCCAGCAGCTTAGAGGGAGGCGGGGAGCTGTTTTTT. It codes for CASSLEGGGELFF. Full variable domain (rest looked up from reference TRBV7-6 and TRBJ2-2): GAGVSQSPRYKVTKRGQDVALRCDPISGHVSLYWYRQALGQGPEFLTYFNYEAQQDKSGLPNDRFSAERPEGSISTLTIQRTEQRDSAMYRCASSLEGGGELFFGEGSRLTVL.

Concerning this clone itself: The same CDR3 arises from other DNA sequences in this sample as well. This sequence joins TRBV5-6 and TRBJ2-7; D unclear. The CDR3 has 14 residues. Trimming stripped 0 bases from V and 0 bases from J, with 7 bases between. Germline V gene data show CDR1 as SGHDT and CDR2 as YYEEEE. CDR3 loop: CASSLGDSSYEQYF. CDR3 nucleotides: TGTGCCAGCAGCTTGGGGGATAGCTCCTACGAGCAGTACTTC.

The chain links TRBV9 to TRBJ2-1; the match to TRBD2 covers 15 bases. The CDR3 contains 16 residues. Looked up from germline, CDR1 is SGDLS and CDR2 is YYNGEE. The J segment lost 7 bases and the V segment lost 3 bases, leaving 5 bases of the junction unmatched. CDR3 in amino acids: CASSEWTSGGENEQFF. The CDR3 DNA sequence: TGTGCCAGCAGCGAGTGGACTAGCGGGGGGGAAAATGAGCAGTTCTTC. Full variable domain (outside the CDR3, taken from reference TRBV9 and TRBJ2-1): DSGVTQTPKHLITATGQRVTLRCSPRSGDLSVYWYQQSLDQGLQFLIQYYNGEERAKGNILERFSAQQFPDLHSELNLSSLELGDSALYFCASSEWTSGGENEQFFGPGTRLTVL.

This chain uses TRBV5-4 with TRBJ2-5, with TRBD1 identical over 8 bases. The CDR3 covers 13 residues. V was clipped by 5 bases and J by 3 bases; unmatched bases: 3. Germline V CDR1 and CDR2: SGHNT, YYREEE (reference sequence). CDR3 DNA sequence: TGTGCCAGCAGGATGACAGGGGAAGAGACCCAGTACTTC. Its protein product is CASRMTGEETQYF.

As to this clone: This likely stems from a read error, as it lies one base from a far larger clone. Other DNA variants within this sample encode the same CDR3. The chain recombines TRBV7-9 with TRBJ2-5; D not resolved. Trimming shortened V by 0 bases and J by 5 bases, and 4 bases separated the two germline ends. This CDR3 has 12 amino acids. The germline V gene has CDR1 SEHNR and CDR2 FQNEAQ (reference sequence). CDR3 sequence reads: CASSLAGETQYF. Here the CDR3 DNA reads TGTGCCAGCAGCTTAGCGGGGGAGACCCAGTACTTC.

The genes are TRBV27 and TRBJ1-6; 10 bases match TRBD1. CDR1 is MNHEY and CDR2 is SMNVEV in the germline V gene (reference sequence). CDR3 length equals 15 residues. With 5 bases clipped from V and 5 bases from J, the junction kept 3 bases outside the gene matches. CDR3 sequence: CASSHDRGHNSPLHF. CDR3 DNA: TGTGCCAGCAGTCATGACAGGGGGCATAATTCACCCCTCCACTTT.

This clone was counted a few times. The CDR3 region is CSVTGGEDTNYGYTF. CDR3 sequence (DNA): TGCAGCGTGACAGGGGGCGAGGACACCAACTATGGCTACACCTTC. The rearrangement joins TRBV29-1 to TRBJ1-2; 10 nucleotides align to TRBD1. The CDR3 totals 15 residues. Germline CDR1 SQVTM, CDR2 ANQGSEA. J was trimmed by 2 bases and V by 6 bases; bases with no gene match: 9.

This clone showed up just a few times. The J gene is TRBJ1-1, the V gene TRBV30; D gene ambiguous. The CDR3 covers 10 residues. With 5 bases removed from V and 6 bases from J, the gap between germline ends came to 7 bases. The germline V gene has CDR1 GTSNPN and CDR2 SVGIG (reference sequence). DNA of the CDR3: TGTGCCTGGGCGGGCGCTGAAGCTTTCTTT. Its protein product is CAWAGAEAFF. Full variable domain (missing parts from reference TRBV30 and TRBJ1-1): SQTIHQWPATLVQPVGSPLSLECTVEGTSNPNLYWYRQAAGRGLQLLFYSVGIGQISSEVPQNLSASRPQDRQFILSSKKLLLSDSGFYLCAWAGAEAFFGQGTRLTVV.

The chain joins TRBV29-1 to TRBJ2-3, with D perhaps matching TRBD2 (6 bases). V lost 4 bases to trimming and J lost 3 bases, with 11 bases between them. This CDR3 has 13 amino acids. Germline lookup yields CDR1 SQVTM and CDR2 ANQGSEA. CDR3 loop: CSVVGGSTDTQYF. The CDR3 nucleotides read TGCAGCGTTGTGGGGGGATCTACAGATACGCAGTATTTT.

This clone has a handful of counts. The chain is built from TRBV29-1 and TRBJ2-1; 7 positions agree with TRBD2. The V segment lost 7 bases and the J segment 5 bases; nucleotides outside the gene matches: 2. The CDR3 contains 11 residues. CDR1 is SQVTM, CDR2 ANQGSEA, per germline. CDR3 DNA: TGCAGCGCGCGGGGGAACAATGAGCAGTTCTTC. It is translated as CSARGNNEQFF.

The genes are TRBV30 and TRBJ2-7; no firm D call. CDR3 size: 13 residues. Germline assignment: CDR1 GTSNPN and CDR2 SVGIG (reference sequence). The V end lost 2 bases, the J end lost 0 bases, and 8 bases lay between the germline ends. CDR3: CAWSPSSSYEQYF. CDR3 sequence (DNA): TGTGCCTGGAGTCCGTCGAGCTCCTACGAGCAGTACTTC.

The chain has TRBV7-9 and TRBJ2-7, with 8 bases that match TRBD1. Trimming cost V 2 bases and J 0 bases; bases outside gene matches: 3. Germline CDR1 is SEHNR and CDR2 is FQNEAQ (reference sequence). This CDR3 is 15 amino acids long. CDR3 sequence reads: CASSLRTGPSYEQYF. CDR3 nucleotide sequence: TGTGCCAGCAGCTTACGGACAGGGCCCTCCTACGAGCAGTACTTC.

This clone was observed a handful of times. A junction boundary mismatches the germline segment, possibly from a read error. The chain recombines TRBV5-6 with TRBJ1-5, with D possibly being TRBD1 (5 bases). This CDR3 is 14 amino acids long. The germline gives CDR1 SGHDT, CDR2 YYEEEE. The CDR3 DNA follows: TGTGCCAGCAGTTTGGGGGAAAGCAATCAGCCCCAGCATTTT. Protein: CASSLGESNQPQHF.

The V call is TRBV5-6, the J call TRBJ2-7, with 7 nucleotides matching TRBD1. Per germline, CDR1 SGHDT and CDR2 YYEEEE. The CDR3 contains 13 residues. V lost 4 bases to trimming and J lost 2 bases; unmatched junction nucleotides: 3. Here the CDR3 reads CASSQGQAYEQYF. As DNA, the CDR3 is TGTGCCAGCAGCCAAGGACAGGCCTACGAGCAGTACTTC.

This clone came up a few times. CDR3 in amino acids: CALGGENSNQPQHF. CDR3 nucleotides: TGTGCCCTAGGGGGCGAAAATAGCAATCAGCCCCAGCATTTT. The chain uses TRBV30 and TRBJ1-5; the match to TRBD1 covers 7 bases. CDR1 is GTSNPN and CDR2 is SVGIG in the germline V gene (reference sequence). The CDR3 totals 14 residues. Trimming removed 8 bases from V and 0 bases from J; junction bases left unmatched: 7. Based on the CDR3 plus reference TRBV30 and TRBJ1-5, the full variable domain is SQTIHQWPATLVQPVGSPLSLECTVEGTSNPNLYWYRQAAGRGLQLLFYSVGIGQISSEVPQNLSASRPQDRQFILSSKKLLLSDSGFYLCALGGENSNQPQHFGDGTRLSIL.

This sequence joins TRBV15 and TRBJ2-2; D gene unclear. The germline gives CDR1 LNHNV, CDR2 YYDKDF (reference sequence). Trimming removed 3 bases from V and 7 bases from J, with 9 bases in between. The CDR3 is 13 amino acids. CDR3 sequence (DNA): TGTGCCACCAGCAGGGACCGAGTCGGGGAGCTGTTTTTT. This translates into CATSRDRVGELFF.